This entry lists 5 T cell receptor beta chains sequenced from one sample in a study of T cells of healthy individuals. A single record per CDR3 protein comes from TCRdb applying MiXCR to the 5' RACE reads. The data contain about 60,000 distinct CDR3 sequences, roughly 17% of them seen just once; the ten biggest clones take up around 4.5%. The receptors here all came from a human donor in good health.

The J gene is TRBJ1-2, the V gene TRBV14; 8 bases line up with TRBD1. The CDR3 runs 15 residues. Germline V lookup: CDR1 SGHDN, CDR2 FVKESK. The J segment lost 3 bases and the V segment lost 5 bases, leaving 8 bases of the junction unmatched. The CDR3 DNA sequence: TGTGCCAGCAGCGGGCCGGGACAGGCGTACTATGGCTACACCTTC. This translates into CASSGPGQAYYGYTF.

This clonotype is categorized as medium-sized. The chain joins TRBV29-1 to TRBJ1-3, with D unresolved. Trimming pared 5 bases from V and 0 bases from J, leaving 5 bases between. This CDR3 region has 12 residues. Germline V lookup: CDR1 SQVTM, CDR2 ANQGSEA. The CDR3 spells CSVRDSGNTIYF. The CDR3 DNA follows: TGCAGCGTTAGGGACTCTGGAAACACCATATATTTT.

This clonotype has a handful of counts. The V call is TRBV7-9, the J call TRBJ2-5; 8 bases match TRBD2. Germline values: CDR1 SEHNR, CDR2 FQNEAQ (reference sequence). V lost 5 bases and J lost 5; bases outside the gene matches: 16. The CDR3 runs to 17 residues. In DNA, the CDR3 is TGTGCCAGCAGCCAAAGAGATCCAGCGGGAGAGTATGAGACCCAGTACTTC. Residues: CASSQRDPAGEYETQYF. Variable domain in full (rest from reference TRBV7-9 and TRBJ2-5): DTGVSQNPRHKITKRGQNVTFRCDPISEHNRLYWYRQTLGQGPEFLTYFQNEAQLEKSRLLSDRFSAERPKGSFSTLEIQRTEQGDSAMYLCASSQRDPAGEYETQYFGPGTRLLVL.

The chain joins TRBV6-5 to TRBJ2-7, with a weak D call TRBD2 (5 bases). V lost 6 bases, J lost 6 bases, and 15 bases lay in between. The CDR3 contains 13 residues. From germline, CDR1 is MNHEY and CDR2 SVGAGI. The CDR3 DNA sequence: TGTGCCAGCAGCCCGACTAACCCGGTCGAGCAGTACTTC. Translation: CASSPTNPVEQYF.

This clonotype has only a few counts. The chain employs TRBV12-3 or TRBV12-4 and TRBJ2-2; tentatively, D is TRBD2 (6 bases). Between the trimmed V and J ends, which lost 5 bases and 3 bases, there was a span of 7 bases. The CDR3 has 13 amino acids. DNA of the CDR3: TGTGCCAGCAGTGGAGGGTACACCGGGGAGCTGTTTTTT. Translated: CASSGGYTGELFF.